A selection of T cell receptor beta chains follows, all from one sample in a study of PD-1 blockade in classical Hodgkin lymphoma. Assay used: immunoSEQ multiplex PCR; TCRdb lists only in-frame clones, some missing. The sample shows more than 25,000 clones, about nine tenths of them seen only once. The source was peripheral blood mononuclear cells (PBMCs), collected at baseline. These receptors were collected from a human donor with classical Hodgkin lymphoma. CDR3s include the opening cysteine and the closing phenylalanine or tryptophan. Each record gives: D gene, V gene, clone size, J gene, CDR3 protein, CDR3 DNA. The D gene is left open where the match is weak. The size entry is marked missing in some rows and otherwise reads once, few, many or a size class.

d_call: NA; v_call: TRBV21-1; clone_size: NA; j_call: TRBJ1-4; cdr3_aa: CASRGQADEKLFF; cdr3_nt: TGTGCCAGCAGGGGACAGGCGGATGAAAAACTGTTTTTT
d_call: NA; v_call: TRBV5-1; clone_size: NA; j_call: TRBJ2-3; cdr3_aa: CASSWGKSADTQYF; cdr3_nt: TGCGCCAGCAGCTGGGGGAAGAGCGCAGATACGCAGTATTTT
d_call: NA; v_call: TRBV19; clone_size: NA; j_call: TRBJ2-5; cdr3_aa: CASSISGGRQETQYF; cdr3_nt: TGTGCCAGTAGTATAAGCGGTGGGAGACAAGAGACCCAGTACTTC
d_call: NA; v_call: TRBV5-5; clone_size: NA; j_call: TRBJ1-5; cdr3_aa: CASSSDTELRNQPQHF; cdr3_nt: TGTGCCAGCAGCTCCGACACAGAACTCCGCAATCAGCCCCAGCATTTT
d_call: NA; v_call: TRBV29-1; clone_size: NA; j_call: TRBJ2-6; cdr3_aa: CSVGGSSGANVLTF; cdr3_nt: TGCAGCGTTGGCGGTAGCTCTGGGGCCAACGTCCTGACTTTC
d_call: TRBD1; v_call: TRBV7-7; clone_size: NA; j_call: TRBJ2-1; cdr3_aa: CASSARGTGTDEQFF; cdr3_nt: TGTGCTAGCAGCGCCCGGGGGACAGGCACCGATGAGCAGTTCTTC
d_call: NA; v_call: TRBV20-1; clone_size: NA; j_call: TRBJ1-1; cdr3_aa: CSAVGGPEAFF; cdr3_nt: TGCAGTGCCGTTGGGGGGCCTGAAGCTTTCTTT
d_call: NA; v_call: TRBV6-6; clone_size: once; j_call: TRBJ1-2; cdr3_aa: CASSLFGPNYGYTF; cdr3_nt: TGTGCCAGCAGCTTATTCGGGCCTAACTATGGCTACACCTTC
d_call: NA; v_call: TRBV9; clone_size: once; j_call: TRBJ1-3; cdr3_aa: CASNTGTGNTIYF; cdr3_nt: TGTGCCAGCAATACGGGGACGGGAAACACCATATATTTT
d_call: NA; v_call: TRBV18; clone_size: NA; j_call: TRBJ2-7; cdr3_aa: CASSPQQATYEQYF; cdr3_nt: TGTGCCAGCTCACCACAGCAAGCCACCTACGAGCAGTACTTC
d_call: NA; v_call: TRBV5-5; clone_size: few; j_call: TRBJ1-2; cdr3_aa: CASSEGPGYTF; cdr3_nt: TGTGCCAGCAGTGAAGGGCCTGGCTACACCTTC
d_call: NA; v_call: TRBV19; clone_size: NA; j_call: TRBJ1-6; cdr3_aa: CASNIMDGNSPLHF; cdr3_nt: TGTGCCAGTAATATCATGGACGGGAATTCACCCCTCCACTTT
d_call: NA; v_call: TRBV9; clone_size: NA; j_call: TRBJ2-2; cdr3_aa: CASSHRNTGELFF; cdr3_nt: TGTGCCAGCAGCCACAGGAACACCGGGGAGCTGTTTTTT
d_call: NA; v_call: TRBV5-1; clone_size: NA; j_call: TRBJ1-6; cdr3_aa: CASSLVKGESSPLHF; cdr3_nt: TGCGCCAGCAGCTTGGTAAAGGGGGAGAGTTCACCCCTCCACTTT
d_call: NA; v_call: TRBV4-3; clone_size: NA; j_call: TRBJ1-4; cdr3_aa: CASSHQDGSNEKLFF; cdr3_nt: TGCGCCAGCAGCCACCAGGACGGCTCTAATGAAAAACTGTTTTTT
d_call: NA; v_call: TRBV9; clone_size: few; j_call: TRBJ2-1; cdr3_aa: CASSVAGRDDYNEQFF; cdr3_nt: TGTGCCAGCAGCGTAGCGGGCAGGGATGACTACAATGAGCAGTTCTTC
d_call: NA; v_call: TRBV7-9; clone_size: few; j_call: TRBJ1-2; cdr3_aa: CASSSSPSGYTF; cdr3_nt: TGTGCCAGCAGCTCGAGCCCATCTGGCTACACCTTC
d_call: TRBD2; v_call: TRBV7-9; clone_size: NA; j_call: TRBJ2-2; cdr3_aa: CASRSSGGPTGELFF; cdr3_nt: TGTGCCAGCAGGAGTAGCGGGGGGCCAACCGGGGAGCTGTTTTTT
d_call: NA; v_call: TRBV13; clone_size: NA; j_call: TRBJ2-1; cdr3_aa: CASSLDPGAWYNEQFF; cdr3_nt: TGTGCCAGCAGCTTAGATCCGGGGGCTTGGTACAATGAGCAGTTCTTC
d_call: NA; v_call: TRBV25-1; clone_size: NA; j_call: TRBJ1-2; cdr3_aa: CASRQGYYGYTF; cdr3_nt: TGTGCCAGCAGACAGGGCTACTATGGCTACACCTTC
d_call: NA; v_call: TRBV7-9; clone_size: NA; j_call: TRBJ2-5; cdr3_aa: CASSLRSGLQETQYF; cdr3_nt: TGTGCCAGCAGCTTACGTAGCGGACTTCAAGAGACCCAGTACTTC
d_call: TRBD1; v_call: TRBV29-1; clone_size: NA; j_call: TRBJ1-1; cdr3_aa: CSVEEGQGYAFF; cdr3_nt: TGCAGCGTTGAAGAGGGACAGGGATACGCTTTCTTT
d_call: NA; v_call: TRBV4-3; clone_size: NA; j_call: TRBJ1-1; cdr3_aa: CASSQALGRGGSTEAFF; cdr3_nt: TGCGCCAGCAGCCAAGCGCTGGGAAGGGGGGGAAGCACTGAAGCTTTCTTT
d_call: NA; v_call: TRBV5-1; clone_size: few; j_call: TRBJ2-3; cdr3_aa: CASQWGVTDTQYF; cdr3_nt: TGCGCCAGCCAGTGGGGGGTTACAGATACGCAGTATTTT
d_call: NA; v_call: TRBV19; clone_size: NA; j_call: TRBJ2-5; cdr3_aa: CASSMGPRETQYF; cdr3_nt: TGTGCCAGTAGTATGGGCCCCCGGGAGACCCAGTACTTC
d_call: NA; v_call: TRBV5-1; clone_size: NA; j_call: TRBJ2-5; cdr3_aa: CASSLYRETQYF; cdr3_nt: TGCGCCAGCAGCTTGTACCGAGAGACCCAGTACTTC
d_call: NA; v_call: TRBV6-5; clone_size: NA; j_call: TRBJ1-6; cdr3_aa: CASRKGETYNSPLHF; cdr3_nt: TGTGCCAGCAGGAAGGGGGAAACCTATAATTCACCCCTCCACTTT
d_call: TRBD1; v_call: TRBV19; clone_size: NA; j_call: TRBJ2-2; cdr3_aa: CASSMVGTGTGELFF; cdr3_nt: TGTGCCAGTAGTATGGTAGGGACAGGCACCGGGGAGCTGTTTTTT
d_call: TRBD1; v_call: TRBV5-4; clone_size: NA; j_call: TRBJ1-6; cdr3_aa: CAGKDRAVNSPLHF; cdr3_nt: TGTGCCGGCAAGGACAGGGCCGTAAATTCACCCCTCCACTTT
d_call: NA; v_call: TRBV5-1; clone_size: NA; j_call: TRBJ2-3; cdr3_aa: CASSHLLGGTDTQYF; cdr3_nt: TGCGCCAGCAGCCACCTTCTGGGCGGCACAGATACGCAGTATTTT
d_call: TRBD2; v_call: TRBV10-3; clone_size: few; j_call: TRBJ2-1; cdr3_aa: CAISDVGLAGENEQFF; cdr3_nt: TGTGCCATCAGTGATGTGGGGCTAGCGGGGGAGAATGAGCAGTTCTTC
d_call: TRBD2; v_call: TRBV5-1; clone_size: NA; j_call: TRBJ2-1; cdr3_aa: CASSPPGLAGDGEQFF; cdr3_nt: TGCGCCAGCAGCCCCCCAGGACTAGCGGGGGATGGGGAGCAGTTCTTC
d_call: NA; v_call: TRBV4-3; clone_size: NA; j_call: TRBJ2-3; cdr3_aa: CASSQDYGTDTQYF; cdr3_nt: TGCGCCAGCAGCCAAGATTATGGCACAGATACGCAGTATTTT
d_call: TRBD2; v_call: TRBV18; clone_size: few; j_call: TRBJ2-1; cdr3_aa: CASSVLAGGAGNEQFF; cdr3_nt: TGTGCCAGCTCAGTCCTAGCGGGGGGGGCCGGAAATGAGCAGTTCTTC
d_call: TRBD2; v_call: TRBV5-1; clone_size: NA; j_call: TRBJ2-1; cdr3_aa: CASSLTGGANEQFF; cdr3_nt: TGCGCCAGCAGCTTGACCGGGGGGGCCAATGAGCAGTTCTTC
d_call: NA; v_call: TRBV23-1; clone_size: NA; j_call: TRBJ2-7; cdr3_aa: CASSLNREVQYF; cdr3_nt: TGCGCCAGCAGTCTAAACAGGGAAGTGCAGTACTTC
d_call: TRBD1; v_call: TRBV5-4; clone_size: NA; j_call: TRBJ2-2; cdr3_aa: CASSLEGQDYRELFF; cdr3_nt: TGTGCCAGCAGCTTAGAGGGACAGGATTACCGGGAGCTGTTTTTT
d_call: TRBD2; v_call: TRBV5-1; clone_size: NA; j_call: TRBJ2-5; cdr3_aa: CASSLGFSQRGPQETQYF; cdr3_nt: TGCGCCAGCAGCTTGGGTTTTTCCCAGCGGGGGCCCCAAGAGACCCAGTACTTC
d_call: NA; v_call: TRBV5-1; clone_size: NA; j_call: TRBJ1-2; cdr3_aa: CASSLAQSPGTNF; cdr3_nt: TGCGCCAGCAGCTTGGCTCAATCGCCCGGCACTAACTTC
d_call: TRBD1; v_call: TRBV29-1; clone_size: NA; j_call: TRBJ2-7; cdr3_aa: CSVEDLGQGAGEQYF; cdr3_nt: TGCAGCGTTGAAGATTTGGGGCAGGGGGCTGGCGAGCAGTACTTC
d_call: NA; v_call: TRBV14; clone_size: NA; j_call: TRBJ2-3; cdr3_aa: CASSQDLLARFKNTQYF; cdr3_nt: TGTGCCAGCAGCCAAGATCTGTTAGCCAGGTTTAAAAATACGCAGTATTTT